The T cell receptor (beta chain) under discussion was sequenced for a study of blood T cell repertoires in COVID-19. Only one count was recorded for this clone. Here immunoSEQ multiplex PCR was the method, and the copy in TCRdb shows in-frame clones only, minus some. Among about 180,000 clones listed, about 82% were seen once. The specimen sequenced was PBMCs or T cells enriched from blood (not recorded which). This clonotype was obtained from a woman between 25 and 40 years old who had recovered from COVID-19.

CDR3 amino acids: CASSPPGLVGFGQFF. The DNA of the CDR3 is TGTGCCAGCTCACCACCGGGGCTAGTTGGCTTTGGGCAGTTCTTC. J is TRBJ2-1 and V is TRBV18; maybe TRBD1 (5 bases). In germline, CDR1 is KGHSH, CDR2 LQKENI. The CDR3 extends over 15 amino acids. Trimming removed 0 bases at V and 12 bases at J, with 18 bases between.